This T cell receptor (beta chain) was identified during a study of shared clonotypes between healthy human individuals. With regard to this clone: What it binds is not known.

Original handling: Junction-only sequences produced by ImmunoSEQ had no quality scores, so filtering differed. Assay: immunoSEQ multiplex PCR; the TCRdb copy retains only in-frame clones and omits some. The D gene and trimming were derived from the DNA, and the V and J assignments and clone size from that table. Among some 2.1 million clones listed, approximately 92% were seen once. Study outcomes and limitations: The sole specimen, blood, was sampled, and tissue repertoires likely differ.

This CDR3 comprises 16 residues. Germline V CDR1 and CDR2: SGDLS, YYNGEE. Unmatched junction bases numbered 10, after V lost 4 bases and J lost 5 bases. The naive CD8 subset, CD45RO-negative cells positively selected for CCR7, excluded terminally differentiated effector memory CD45RA+ cells. The sample taken for sequencing was naive CD8+ T cells from PBMCs. This receptor was obtained from a man younger than 35 in good health. Some clones in this sample may be carry-over from other donors' samples. The J gene is TRBJ2-3, the V gene TRBV9; 10 nucleotides line up with TRBD2. CDR3 region: CASSSGLAPSGDTQYF. The DNA of the CDR3 is TGTGCCAGCAGCTCGGGACTAGCGCCATCGGGAGATACGCAGTATTTT.